The source of this TCR beta chain is a study of metastatic and nonmetastatic thyroid tumors. In the study overall: Comparison of repertoires was carried out across blood and tumor or nodule tissue from malignant and benign thyroid patients.

Trimming removed 7 bases at V and 1 base at J, with 15 bases between. The CDR3 extends over 15 amino acids. This clone came up many times. What it recognizes is unknown. TCRdb used MiXCR to call clones anew from the PCR reads. Of around 41,000 clones in the sample, 28% were seen once. Whole-study results and caveats: Reportedly, malignant thyroid tumors had significantly higher TCR beta diversity than benign nodules, in blood and tumor.

The entire patient cohort was treatment-naive prior to thyroid surgery. The source is a male donor with papillary thyroid cancer or a benign thyroid nodule (not recorded which). Some clones in this sample may be carry-over from other donors' samples. The genes are TRBV12-3 or TRBV12-4 and TRBJ2-3; the D gene is possibly TRBD2 (6 bases). Input material: blood. CDR3 sequence: CASKLRGNRTDTQYF. The DNA for the CDR3 is TGTGCCAGCAAATTACGGGGGAACCGCACAGATACGCAGTATTTT.